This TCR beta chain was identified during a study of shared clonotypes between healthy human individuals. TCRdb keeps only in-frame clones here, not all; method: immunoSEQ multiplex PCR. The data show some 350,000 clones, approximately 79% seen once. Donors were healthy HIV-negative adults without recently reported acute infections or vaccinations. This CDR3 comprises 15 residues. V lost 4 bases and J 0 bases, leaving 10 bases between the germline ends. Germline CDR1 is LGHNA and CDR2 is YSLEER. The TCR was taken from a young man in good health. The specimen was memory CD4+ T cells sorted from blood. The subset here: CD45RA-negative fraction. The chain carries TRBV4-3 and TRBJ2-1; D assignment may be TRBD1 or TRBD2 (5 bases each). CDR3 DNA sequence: TGCGCCAGCAGCCCGGGGACGAACTCCTACAATGAGCAGTTCTTC. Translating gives CASSPGTNSYNEQFF.